This TCR beta chain was identified during a study of cytomegalovirus exposure and HLA in healthy donors (dated by TCRdb to about 2017). Background on the whole study: According to an earlier analysis of around 600 of the donors, about 179 million T cells yielded 100 million or so unique TCR beta sequences and approximately 300 Gb of sequence data. An earlier analysis of roughly 580 of the donors used high-throughput TCR beta sequencing to judge whether each TCR beta V gene segment behaved as functional or pseudogenic. Rather than drawing on any new phenotypic data, the later analysis identified candidate immune exposures from TCR beta sequences and the way those sequences occurred across donors. Using immunosequencing, the study profiled T cell repertoires from approximately 700 subjects and related those repertoires to cytomegalovirus serostatus. Among the roughly 400 genotyped donors, around 81% belonged to the genetic ancestry cluster associated with self-reported Caucasian donors. A later genetic analysis used genome-wide SNP genotypes for about 60% of the 666 donors, treating that subset as a discovery cohort. The aim of the study was to test whether cataloging public T cell receptors could identify signatures of past pathogen exposure. High-throughput TCR immunosequencing, statistical association of individual TCRs with disease status, and machine learning were combined to predict cytomegalovirus infection status. Along with the approximately 600-subject first cohort, a separate validation cohort of over a hundred different subjects was used. An early release covering roughly 640 HLA-typed donors comprised roughly 300 gigabases of sequencing data and around 80 million unique TCR sequences. HLA typing covered class I and class II loci at four-digit resolution. Typing coverage differed by locus: A, B, C, DRB1 and DQB1 were typed in about 620-630 donors, DQA1 in roughly 510, DPA1 in over 600, and DPB1 in around 440. Donor age, sex, ethnicity and CMV serostatus were collected together with the repertoire data. A handful of DR-DQ haplotypes were handled as single units for association and clustering because linkage in the cohort was strong. Across around 400 genotyped donors of the cohort, an average of approximately 220,000 unique TCR beta nucleotide sequences per donor were sequenced, and 15% to 20% of those sequences were non-productive. To study patterns of TCR occurrence, a later analysis re-analyzed previously published TCR beta repertoires from several hundred donors and added high-resolution HLA genotyping. All discovery cohort repertoires had been generated using a single sequencing platform.

The V end gives up 4 bases and the J end 4 bases, leaving 3 bases in the junction not matched to a gene. The CDR3 spans 14 residues, from the cysteine through the phenylalanine. The entry retains the CDR3 DNA only, 42 bases that are in frame from base 1. The germline V gene (reference sequence) supplies CDR1 SEHNR and CDR2 FQNEAQ. In total, roughly 710 healthy bone marrow donors made up the cohort. All cohort members were sampled while nominally healthy, although unrecorded immune exposures were likely present. The donor tested CMV seronegative, placing the donor among the approximately 360 seronegative members of the cohort. A peripheral blood sample was provided by each donor, and peripheral blood mononuclear cells were used for TCR beta sequencing. Genomic DNA extraction from the blood cell samples was performed with the Qiagen DNeasy Blood Extraction Kit. Preparation of the library involved the immunoSEQ multiplex PCR assay. For the multiplex PCR, a mixture combining 60 forward primers for TCR Vbeta segments and 13 reverse primers for TCR Jbeta segments was used. The CDR3 region of rearranged TCR beta genes was amplified from genomic DNA with a multiplex PCR assay. The amplified TCR beta libraries were sequenced on the Illumina HiSeq System as 87-base-pair reads. In the authors' own workflow: A later analysis counted some 80 million unique TCR beta chains across the 650 to 700 repertoires, and some 11 million of these chains were shared by at least two donors. Raw reads were error-corrected and collapsed into unique sequences with a nearest-neighbor algorithm that merged closely related sequences to remove PCR and sequencing errors. CDR3 sequences were aligned to IMGT reference sequences to assign V, D and J gene segments. For a sequence to be retained, at least a six-nucleotide match to both a V gene segment and a J gene segment was required. A rearrangement was called productive if the CDR3 had no stop codons and remained in frame with V and J, and every other rearrangement was called non-productive. CDR3 was defined by IMGT convention, running from the second conserved V-encoded cysteine to the conserved J-encoded phenylalanine. The earlier analysis of about 640 of the donors excluded any sequence lacking an unambiguous match to a single V gene segment. An earlier analysis of a few hundred of the donors classified V segments as functional when productive rearrangements were above 56.7% and as segregating when the standard deviation between donors was above 5%. To diagnose cytomegalovirus status from the catalog of TCR beta chain sequences, a statistical classification framework was built. In a later analysis, TCR nucleotide sequences were compared against IMGT/GENE-DB human TR gene sequences so that V and J genes could be assigned. The TCRdist pipeline was used in a later analysis to assign CDR3 sequences and most-parsimonious VDJ recombination scenarios. A later analysis defined each TCR beta chain by its CDR3 amino acid sequence plus V-gene family, and excluded reads lacking a unique V-gene family. As a way to deal with suspected cross-contamination and a sequencing artifact, a later analysis dropped under 600 nucleotide sequences that were highly shared and had low generation probability. In a later analysis, a clonal expansion index was calculated for each public chain from normalized within-repertoire ranks of inferred template counts. In a later analysis, generation probabilities were computed with a VDJ recombination model fitted to out-of-frame rearrangements, and the resulting probabilities were checked against IGoR. Hypergeometric tests were used in a later analysis to score TCR-TCR, TCR-HLA and TCR-CMV co-occurrence, with a repertoire-size bias correction applied to the TCR pairs. A later analysis estimated false discovery rates by permuting HLA or CMV assignments 20 times. In a later analysis, co-occurring TCRs were grouped using DBSCAN, and TCRdist sequence similarity was added for clustering within HLA-allele-positive subsets. Repertoires with fewer than 30,000 or more than 120,000 public chains were left out of co-occurrence clustering, as were five repertoires with anomalous nucleotide sharing. TCRdb stores this immuneACCESS table with in-frame sequences only. Part of the clones is absent; in the studies checked, under half of the shortfall reflects unresolved V genes, and no reason is known for the rest. Clone size and V and J calls were adopted from that table, with D and trimming inferred from the DNA. Counted in this sample were over 50,000 clones; around 87% of them appeared once. The ten largest clonotypes hold 1.4% of the sample.

With regard to this clone: No antigen is known for it. No much larger clone exists at a distance of one base, and base qualities are not known.

Study-wide conclusions, independent of this receptor: Because counts were too low, about 15 rarely observed V segments, including chromosome 9 orphons, were left out of the earlier analysis of 587 of the donors. Immune exposure information for the cohort was limited to CMV serostatus. A further reported finding was that TCR beta sequences accurately predicted the HLA-A and HLA-B alleles for most subjects in the first cohort. An earlier analysis of around 540 of the donors showed that most TCR beta V segments appeared in productive rearrangements either about 87% or about 30% of the time, which broadly matched IMGT annotations. Some IMGT-functional V segments, including TRBV6-2 and TRBV6-3, could not be told apart with the 87-base-pair reads, so those segments were excluded. In a later genetic analysis, a missense DCLRE1C variant was associated with V-gene and J-gene trimming of TCR beta chains, and the association was replicated in an independent cohort. This cohort had only TCR beta chains sequenced, and the lack of alpha or paired-chain data limited which features could be detected. According to a later analysis, TCR association rates differed among HLA loci, with DRB1 alleles showing the most associated TCRs and HLA-C alleles showing the fewest. Cytomegalovirus status was reported to be diagnosed by the classifier with high specificity and sensitivity in both the original and validation cohorts. At a false discovery rate of 0.05, a later analysis linked some 17,000 TCR beta sequences to specific HLA alleles. Linkage disequilibrium might explain the correlated functional status among segregating V segments, but an unknown experimental factor could not be excluded. Assigning TCR associations to individual alleles was difficult when HLA alleles, especially DR and DQ, strongly co-occurred. A cluster of highly shared sequence variants was judged likely to be a technical artifact of the sequencing pipeline. Presence/absence analyses assumed roughly uniform sequencing depth across donors, an assumption that may not hold. The study gave a list of some 150 TCR beta chains associated with cytomegalovirus. In a later genetic analysis, fewer N-insertions in productive TCRs were reported among donors in an Asian-associated ancestry cluster than the approximately 710-donor mean. Most TCR sequences were seen in very few donors, while some public TCRs were found in many individuals. Because HLA typing was unavailable for some donors at each locus, only the typed subset was used in association tests. Most CMV-associated TCR beta chains appeared to be HLA-restricted in a later analysis, and the HLA associations seemed to be driven largely by CMV exposure. Three of the identified cytomegalovirus-associated TCR beta chains were confirmed in vitro to be specific for cytomegalovirus antigens. It was suggested by the authors that the approach could potentially be generalized to other disease states and immunological phenotypes. In a later analysis, several top co-occurrence clusters were reported to appear linked to parvovirus B19, influenza, CMV and Epstein-Barr virus. A later analysis found that HLA-associated TCR beta chains were more clonally expanded and had lower generation probabilities than equally common non-associated chains.

The V gene is TRBV7-9 and the J gene is TRBJ1-5; TRBD1 aligns with 8 central bases. The receptor's source is a man aged 18 to 30 in good health and CMV-seronegative. The material sequenced was PBMCs. At the DNA level, the sequence is TGTGCCAGCAGCTCCCAGGGGGCGAATCAGCCCCAGCATTTT. This yields the protein CASSSQGANQPQHF.